This entry lists 3 T cell receptor beta chains sequenced from one sample in a study of blood T cell repertoires in COVID-19. Produced via immunoSEQ multiplex PCR; TCRdb's table is partial and in-frame only. The table includes around 280,000 clones, approximately 83% detected once. Sequencing was performed on peripheral blood. These receptor sequences come from a woman in her 30s who had recovered from COVID-19.

This clone was counted between two and nine times. The V gene is TRBV6-5, the J gene TRBJ2-2, with a possible D match to TRBD1 (6 bases). V lost 7 bases and J 0 bases, leaving 9 bases between the germline ends. This CDR3 contains 14 residues. Looked up from germline, CDR1 is MNHEY and CDR2 is SVGAGI. The DNA for the CDR3 is TGTGCCAGCAAAAGGACAGCGAACACCGGGGAGCTGTTTTTT. This encodes CASKRTANTGELFF.

This clone was observed a single time. The CDR3 region is CASSLGWRQGRNTEAFF. DNA for the CDR3: TGTGCCAGCAGCTTAGGGTGGCGTCAGGGAAGGAACACTGAAGCTTTCTTT. The rearrangement uses TRBV7-2 and TRBJ1-1; possible D gene TRBD1, 5 bases. Trimming cost V 1 base and J 1 base, with 16 bases left between them. CDR1 and CDR2 (germline): SGHTA, FQGNSA. The CDR3 spans 17 residues.

This rearrangement joins TRBV27 to TRBJ1-6; 9 bases are a match to TRBD1. The CDR3 length is 16 residues. J lost 6 bases, V lost 4 bases, and 7 bases had no gene match. Germline V gene data show CDR1 as MNHEY and CDR2 as SMNVEV (reference sequence). The CDR3 DNA follows: TGTGCCAGCAGTTCGAGAGGGGACAGGGCTAATTCACCCCTCCACTTT. Translation gives CASSSRGDRANSPLHF.